The following is a TCR beta chain sequence with its context. Original data processing: Amplifying reference gene primers gave estimates of nucleated cell counts. Sequencing used immunoSEQ multiplex PCR; TCRdb keeps in-frame clones, though not all of them. V, J and clone size reflect that table, while D and trimming were determined from the DNA. This sample has some 45,000 clones, with roughly 89% found just once. This sample is drawn from a study of blood T cell repertoires in COVID-19. About the study: Material from acute and convalescent COVID-19 was sourced from the United States, Italy and Spain.

The source is a man in his 70s with active COVID-19. The material sequenced was peripheral blood.

The CDR3 protein is CASSQEPTSGGGNEQFF. As DNA, the CDR3 is TGTGCCAGCAGCCAAGAACCTACTAGCGGGGGAGGGAATGAGCAGTTCTTC. The V call is TRBV4-2, the J call TRBJ2-1; TRBD2 aligns across 11 bases. There are 17 residues in the CDR3. CDR1 is LGHNA, CDR2 YNFKEQ, per germline. Trimming cost V 0 bases and J 7 bases; bases outside gene matches: 8.